This entry is about one T cell receptor beta chain. These data originate in a study of cytomegalovirus exposure and HLA in healthy donors. The PCR had 60 Vbeta and 13 Jbeta primers. Clones were sequenced by immunoSEQ multiplex PCR, and TCRdb holds only the in-frame ones, with some missing. The ten top clones account for under 2%, within a sample of roughly 45,000 clones. Healthy bone marrow donors made up the cohort. The CDR3 sequence is 19 residues long. CDR1 SGDLS and CDR2 YYNGEE come from the germline V gene. V shed 1 base and J 3 bases; nucleotides not matched to a gene: 10. Sequenced: PBMCs. This clonotype was sampled from a woman aged 25 to 39 in good health and CMV-seronegative. V gene TRBV9 combines with J gene TRBJ2-3; 14 bases match TRBD2. The CDR3 DNA reads TGTGCCAGCAGCGTAACTGGACAGACTAGCGGGAGGGAAACAGATACGCAGTATTTT. Its protein product is CASSVTGQTSGRETDTQYF.